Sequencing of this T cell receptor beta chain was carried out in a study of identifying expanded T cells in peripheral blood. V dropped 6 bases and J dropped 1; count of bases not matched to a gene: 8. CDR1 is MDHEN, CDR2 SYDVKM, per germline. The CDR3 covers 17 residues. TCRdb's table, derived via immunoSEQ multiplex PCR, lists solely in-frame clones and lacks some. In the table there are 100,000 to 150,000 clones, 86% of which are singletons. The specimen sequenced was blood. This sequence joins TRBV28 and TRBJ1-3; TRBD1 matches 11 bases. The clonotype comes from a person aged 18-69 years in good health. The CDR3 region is CASSRGQGVFSGNTIYF. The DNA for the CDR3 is TGTGCCAGCAGCCGGGGACAGGGGGTCTTTTCTGGAAACACCATATATTTT. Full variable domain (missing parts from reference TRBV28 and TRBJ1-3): DVKVTQSSRYLVKRTGEKVFLECVQDMDHENMFWYRQDPGLGLRLIYFSYDVKMKEKGDIPEGYSVSREKKERFSLILESASTNQTSMYLCASSRGQGVFSGNTIYFGEGSWLTVV.